A selection of T cell receptor beta chains follows, all from one sample in a study of shared clonotypes between healthy human individuals. The protocol was immunoSEQ multiplex PCR, while the TCRdb copy is restricted to in-frame clones and leaves out a portion. The data contain around 1.9 million clones, roughly 91% of them singletons. The sequencing sample was made of naive CD8+ T cells from PBMCs. All receptors come from a man aged 18 to 30 in good health. Some clones in this sample may be carry-over from other donors' samples. The CDR3 runs from the conserved cysteine through the conserved F or W. Each record gives: clone size, D gene, J gene, CDR3 length, V gene, CDR3 DNA, CDR3 protein. D genes are given only for firm matches. The listing skips clone size in some rows; elsewhere it reads once, few, many or a size class.

>.|TRBD1|TRBJ2-7|15|TRBV11-2
TGTGCCAGCAGCTCCCCGGGACAGAACCTCTATGAGCAGTACTTC
CASSSPGQNLYEQYF
>.|TRBD2|TRBJ2-7|18|TRBV5-5
TGTGCCAGCAGCCTATCACGTTCCCTAGCGGGAGTGAGTAACGAGCAGTACTTC
CASSLSRSLAGVSNEQYF
>.|.|TRBJ1-1|11|TRBV11-2
TGTGCCAGCAGACAGAATACTGAAGCTTTCTTT
CASRQNTEAFF
>.|.|TRBJ2-2|17|TRBV23-1
TGCGCCAGCAGTCAAAGGACGGGACACCCAAACACCGGGGAGCTGTTTTTT
CASSQRTGHPNTGELFF
>once|.|TRBJ2-1|12|TRBV4-3
TGCGCCAGCAGCCAAGATCTGAATGAGCAGTTCTTC
CASSQDLNEQFF
>.|.|TRBJ1-2|13|TRBV14
TGTGCCAGCAGCCAAGTTCGCAGCTATGGCTACACCTTC
CASSQVRSYGYTF
>.|TRBD1|TRBJ1-2|13|TRBV7-9
TGTGCCAGCAGCTCAGGACAGGGCTATGGCTACACCTTC
CASSSGQGYGYTF
>once|TRBD2|TRBJ2-7|15|TRBV27
TGTGCCAGCAGTCCGCAACTAGCGTTCTCCTACGAGCAGTACTTC
CASSPQLAFSYEQYF
>.|.|TRBJ1-1|16|TRBV27
TGTGCCAGCAGCTTGCATGGTGAGGGGGTATACACTGAAGCTTTCTTT
CASSLHGEGVYTEAFF
>.|.|TRBJ1-1|12|TRBV29-1
TGCAGCGTTGGTAACAGGGTCAATTCGAGCTTTTTT
CSVGNRVNSSFF
>.|.|TRBJ2-5|14|TRBV27
TGTGCCAGCAGTTTATGGGGCAGCCAAGAGACCCAGTACTTC
CASSLWGSQETQYF
>.|.|TRBJ2-7|14|TRBV19
TGTGCCAGTAGTATAGATCTGGAGGTGGACGAGCAGTACTTC
CASSIDLEVDEQYF
>.|.|TRBJ2-7|13|TRBV7-9
TGTGCCAGCAGCGGGAGTGGGTCCTACGAGCAGTACTTC
CASSGSGSYEQYF
>.|.|TRBJ2-1|15|TRBV7-3
TGTGCCAGCAGCTTGACAGTAGTTCCCTGCAATGAGCAGTTCTTC
CASSLTVVPCNEQFF
>.|.|TRBJ2-1|14|TRBV9
TGTGCCAGCAGTTTATTTTGGGGCTTGGATGAGCAGTTCTTC
CASSLFWGLDEQFF
>.|.|TRBJ2-7|14|TRBV5-4
TGTGCCAGCAGCTCGGATGTCTCGGCCTACGAGCAGTACTTC
CASSSDVSAYEQYF
>.|.|TRBJ1-2|14|TRBV27
TGTGCCAGCAGTTTCTTGACAGACCCCTATGGCTACACCTTC
CASSFLTDPYGYTF